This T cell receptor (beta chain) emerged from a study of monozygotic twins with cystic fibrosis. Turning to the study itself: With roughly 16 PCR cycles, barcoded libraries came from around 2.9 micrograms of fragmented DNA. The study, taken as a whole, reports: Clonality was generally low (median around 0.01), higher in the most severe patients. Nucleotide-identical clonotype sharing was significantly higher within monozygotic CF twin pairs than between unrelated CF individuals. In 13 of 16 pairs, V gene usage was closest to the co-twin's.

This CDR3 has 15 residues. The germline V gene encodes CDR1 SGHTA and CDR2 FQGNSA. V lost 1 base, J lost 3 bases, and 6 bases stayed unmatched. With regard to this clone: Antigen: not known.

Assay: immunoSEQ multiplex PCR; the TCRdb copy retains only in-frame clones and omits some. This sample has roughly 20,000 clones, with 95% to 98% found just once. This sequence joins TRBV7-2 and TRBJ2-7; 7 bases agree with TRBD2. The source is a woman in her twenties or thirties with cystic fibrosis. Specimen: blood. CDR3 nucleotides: TGTGCCAGCAGCTTAGTGGCTAGCGGAGACTACGAGCAGTACTTC. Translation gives CASSLVASGDYEQYF.